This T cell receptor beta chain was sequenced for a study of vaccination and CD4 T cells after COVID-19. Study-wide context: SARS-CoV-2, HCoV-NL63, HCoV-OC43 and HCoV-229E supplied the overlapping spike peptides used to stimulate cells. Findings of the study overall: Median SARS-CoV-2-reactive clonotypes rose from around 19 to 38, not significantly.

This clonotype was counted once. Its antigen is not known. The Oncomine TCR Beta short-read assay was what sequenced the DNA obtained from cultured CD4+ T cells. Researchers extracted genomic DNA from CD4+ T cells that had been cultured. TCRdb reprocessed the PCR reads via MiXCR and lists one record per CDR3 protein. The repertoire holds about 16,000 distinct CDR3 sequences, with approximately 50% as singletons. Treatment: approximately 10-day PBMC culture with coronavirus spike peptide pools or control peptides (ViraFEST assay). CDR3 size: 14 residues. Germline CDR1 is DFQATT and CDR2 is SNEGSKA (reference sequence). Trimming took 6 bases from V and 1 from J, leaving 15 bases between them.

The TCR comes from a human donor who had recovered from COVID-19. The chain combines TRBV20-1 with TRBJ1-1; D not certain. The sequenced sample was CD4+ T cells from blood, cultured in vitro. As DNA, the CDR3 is TGCAGTGCCCGGAACGGAGTAGGGAACACTGAAGCTTTCTTT. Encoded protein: CSARNGVGNTEAFF.